This T cell receptor (beta chain) was found in a study of molecular identifiers for immune sequencing clone quantification. TCRdb itself ran the PCR reads through MiXCR, one entry per CDR3 protein. The repertoire holds about 640,000 distinct CDR3 sequences, with less than 20% as singletons. There are 16 residues in the CDR3. Trimming left V 1 base short and J 0 bases short, with 10 bases between. The germline gives CDR1 SEHNR, CDR2 FQNEAQ (reference sequence). This receptor was identified in a human donor in good health. Some libraries in this study had Jurkat cell RNA spiked in. The chain is built from TRBV7-9 and TRBJ1-5; maybe TRBD1 (6 bases). Sequencing was performed on naive CD8+ T cells from blood, with Jurkat cell RNA spiked in. Subset defined: FACS-sorted CD8+CD4-CCR7+CD45RA+ naive T cells. CDR3 coding DNA: TGTGCCAGCAGCTTAGTTGGGGGGGCTAGCAATCAGCCCCAGCATTTT. Residues: CASSLVGGASNQPQHF.